Listed below are T cell receptor beta chains from one sample, sequenced in a study of beta chain features in type 1 diabetes. Sequencing used immunoSEQ multiplex PCR; TCRdb keeps in-frame clones, though not all of them. The data show some 240,000 clones, with roughly 17% seen just once and about 0.092% held by the top ten. Sample: naive CD4+ T cells from blood. These receptor sequences come from a man aged 25-45 years with type 1 diabetes. Both conserved end residues are part of each CDR3. Each record gives: V gene, clone size, D gene, J gene, CDR3 DNA, CDR3 protein. The D gene is left open where the match is weak. Clone size is stated in some rows and not others, as once, few, many or a class when expanded.

TRBV7-9	NA	TRBD1	TRBJ2-7	TGTGCCAGCAGCCGATACAGGGGCCCCCTTGGGAGCTACGAGCAGTACTTC	CASSRYRGPLGSYEQYF
TRBV7-9	once	NA	TRBJ2-5	TGTGCCAGCAGCTTAGCGGGAGCCCCAGAGACCCAGTACTTC	CASSLAGAPETQYF
TRBV11-2	few	TRBD1	TRBJ2-4	TGTGCCAGCAGCTCCCAGGGGGCGGCCAAAAACATTCAGTACTTC	CASSSQGAAKNIQYF
TRBV6-6	NA	NA	TRBJ2-3	TGTGCCAGCAGTTACTCGGGGGATACGCAGTATTTT	CASSYSGDTQYF
TRBV2	once	NA	TRBJ2-3	TGTGCCAGCATGATATTCGATACGCAGTATTTT	CASMIFDTQYF
TRBV7-2	NA	NA	TRBJ1-4	TGTGCCAGCAGCCGTAACAGGGTGGCTAATGAAAAACTGTTTTTT	CASSRNRVANEKLFF
TRBV29-1	few	NA	TRBJ2-2	TGCAGCGTCTACGGGGCCGGGGAGCTGTTTTTT	CSVYGAGELFF
TRBV30	few	NA	TRBJ2-1	TGTGCCTGGGCAGATTTGTTTGAGCAGTTCTTC	CAWADLFEQFF
TRBV5-7	NA	NA	TRBJ2-7	TGTGCCAGCAGCTTGCGCTCTGAGGAATACGGACCCTACGAGCAGTACTTC	CASSLRSEEYGPYEQYF
TRBV28	NA	TRBD2	TRBJ2-3	TGTGCCAGCAGGCCCGGGACTAGTCCCTCCTCTAAGTATTTT	CASRPGTSPSSKYF
TRBV4-1	NA	TRBD2	TRBJ2-3	TGCGCCAGCAGCACTAGCGGGAGCAGCACAGATACGCAGTATTTT	CASSTSGSSTDTQYF
TRBV7-9	few	TRBD1	TRBJ2-7	TGTGCCAGCAGGCAGACAGGGGATGGGTCCGAGCAGTACTTC	CASRQTGDGSEQYF
TRBV4-3	NA	TRBD1	TRBJ2-7	TGCGCCAGCAGCCCCCGACAGGGCTCCTACGAGCAGTACTTC	CASSPRQGSYEQYF
TRBV11-2	few	TRBD1	TRBJ2-2	TGTGCCAGCAGCTCACAGGGGGCTGACACCGGGGAGCTGTTTTTT	CASSSQGADTGELFF
TRBV7-2	NA	NA	TRBJ2-7	TGTGCCAGCAGCCCGGCAGGGACATTCTACGAGCAGTACTTC	CASSPAGTFYEQYF
TRBV7-2	NA	TRBD2	TRBJ2-3	TGTGCCAGCAGCCAGCACTCAGCGGGAGACACGCAGTATTTT	CASSQHSAGDTQYF
TRBV29-1	NA	NA	TRBJ2-2	TGCAGCGTTGATGGCAGGGGGAACACCGGGGAGCTGTTTTTT	CSVDGRGNTGELFF
TRBV10-3	NA	TRBD2	TRBJ2-1	TGTGCCATCAGTGAAGGTAGCGGGAGTAACAATGAGCAGTTCTTC	CAISEGSGSNNEQFF
TRBV7-9	few	TRBD1	TRBJ1-2	TGTGCCAGCACCCCCCGGGAGGGGGCAGGTGGCTACACCTTC	CASTPREGAGGYTF
TRBV5-1	NA	NA	TRBJ2-2	TGCGCCAGCAGCTTGCCCACTACGGCCGGGGAGCTGTTTTTT	CASSLPTTAGELFF
TRBV27	few	TRBD1	TRBJ1-4	TGTGCCAGCAGCTCGACAGGGGTCGATGAAAAACTGTTTTTT	CASSSTGVDEKLFF
TRBV7-3	NA	TRBD2	TRBJ2-3	TGTGCCAGCAGCCCGACTAGCGTAGGCACAGATACGCAGTATTTT	CASSPTSVGTDTQYF
TRBV7-9	NA	NA	TRBJ2-3	TGTGCCCAAACTAACGGAGGTAGCACAGATACGCAGTATTTT	CAQTNGGSTDTQYF
TRBV30	NA	NA	TRBJ1-2	TGTGCCTGCCTCCTTTGGGGAGGCAATGGCTACACCTTC	CACLLWGGNGYTF
TRBV9	NA	TRBD2	TRBJ2-3	TGTGCCAGCAGCGAACTAGCGGGCACAGATACGCAGTATTTT	CASSELAGTDTQYF
TRBV29-1	few	NA	TRBJ1-6	TGCAGCGTCGGGACGTCTTCGGATTCACCCCTCCACTTT	CSVGTSSDSPLHF
TRBV5-4	NA	NA	TRBJ2-1	TGTGCCAGCAGCTTGGATAGTAGCAGTTACAATGAGCAGTTCTTC	CASSLDSSSYNEQFF
TRBV29-1	few	NA	TRBJ2-5	TGCAGCGATGGCCCCTTAAAAGAAGAGACCCAGTACTTC	CSDGPLKEETQYF
TRBV5-4	NA	TRBD2	TRBJ2-3	TGTGCCAGCAGCTTGGGTGGGAGCGGGAGGGGCACAGATACGCAGTATTTT	CASSLGGSGRGTDTQYF
TRBV5-1	NA	TRBD1	TRBJ2-7	TGCGCCAGCAGGAATACGGGACAGGGACACGAGCAGTACTTC	CASRNTGQGHEQYF
TRBV5-1	few	TRBD1	TRBJ2-1	TGCGCCAGCAGCCTCCGGACAGGCGACAATGAGCAGTTCTTC	CASSLRTGDNEQFF
TRBV4-2	NA	TRBD1	TRBJ2-5	TGTGCCAGCAGCCAAGCCCTCGCGACAGGGGGGAAGGAGACCCAGTACTTC	CASSQALATGGKETQYF
TRBV7-8	NA	NA	TRBJ2-1	TGTGCCAGCAGCTTAATACGGACGGCCAATGAGCAGTTCTTC	CASSLIRTANEQFF
TRBV5-1	NA	NA	TRBJ2-1	TGCGCCAGCAGCTACCCCGAGGGTGAGCAGTTCTTC	CASSYPEGEQFF
TRBV29-1	few	NA	TRBJ2-5	TGCAGCGTTGGCGGGACAAGTAAAGAGACCCAGTACTTC	CSVGGTSKETQYF
TRBV14	NA	TRBD1	TRBJ2-1	TGTGCCAGCAGCCAAATGACAGGGAACTACAATGAGCAGTTCTTC	CASSQMTGNYNEQFF
TRBV9	NA	NA	TRBJ2-2	TGTGCCAGCGGGCCATATAACACCGGGGAGCTGTTTTTT	CASGPYNTGELFF
TRBV10-3	few	NA	TRBJ1-5	TGTGCCATCAGTGAGTTGGGCAGGGTTGCCCAGCCCCAGCATTTT	CAISELGRVAQPQHF
TRBV7-2	few	NA	TRBJ2-3	TGTGCCAGCAGCCCCCCTCGGAGGGGGGATACGCAGTATTTT	CASSPPRRGDTQYF
TRBV5-1	few	TRBD1	TRBJ2-3	TGCGCCAGCAGCCCGCCGGGACAGAGCACAGATACGCAGTATTTT	CASSPPGQSTDTQYF
TRBV21-1	few	NA	TRBJ1-4	TGTGCCAGCAGCAAAGGTGCCAGAGTATATGAAAAACTGTTTTTT	CASSKGARVYEKLFF
TRBV30	NA	NA	TRBJ2-1	TGTGCCTGGAGTGTACTTCCCCCGCCTCACAATGAGCAGTTCTTC	CAWSVLPPPHNEQFF
TRBV4-1	NA	NA	TRBJ2-6	TGCGCCAGCAGCCGCCTTTGGGCTGGGGCCAACGTCCTGACTTTC	CASSRLWAGANVLTF
TRBV29-1	NA	NA	TRBJ2-1	TGCAGCGTTGCGCCTTTAAGCTCCTACAATGAGCAGTTCTTC	CSVAPLSSYNEQFF
TRBV9	NA	NA	TRBJ1-5	TGTGCCAGCAGCGCCTTTTATAGCAATCAGCCCCAGCATTTT	CASSAFYSNQPQHF
TRBV25-1	NA	NA	TRBJ1-1	TGTGCCAGCAGTGAATTGGACCAGAACACTGAAGCTTTCTTT	CASSELDQNTEAFF
TRBV30	few	NA	TRBJ1-2	TGTGCCTCCCAGGACAGTCGAAACTATGGCTACACCTTC	CASQDSRNYGYTF
TRBV30	NA	TRBD2	TRBJ2-4	TGTGCCTGGAGTGTACAAAGCGGGGTCAGCAAAAACATTCAGTACTTC	CAWSVQSGVSKNIQYF
TRBV9	NA	NA	TRBJ2-6	TGTGCCAGCAGCGTAGACCCCCAAGGGGGATCTGGGGCCAACGTCCTGACTTTC	CASSVDPQGGSGANVLTF
TRBV10-2	few	NA	TRBJ2-3	TGCGCCAGCAGTGGTCGGGGAGCTCGTCTCACAGATACGCAGTATTTT	CASSGRGARLTDTQYF
TRBV5-1	few	NA	TRBJ2-1	TGCGCCAGCAGCTTGGTGGCGGGGTCCTACAATGAGCAGTTCTTC	CASSLVAGSYNEQFF
TRBV10-3	NA	TRBD2	TRBJ2-1	TGTGCCATCAGTGGGGGCGGGAGGGCCGACAATGAGCAGTTCTTC	CAISGGGRADNEQFF
TRBV29-1	few	TRBD2	TRBJ2-7	TGCAGCGTTGCTAGATCCGGGACTAGCGCCTACGAGCAGTACTTC	CSVARSGTSAYEQYF
TRBV9	NA	NA	TRBJ2-7	TGTGCCAGCAGCTTAGAGGGCGAGCAGTACTTC	CASSLEGEQYF